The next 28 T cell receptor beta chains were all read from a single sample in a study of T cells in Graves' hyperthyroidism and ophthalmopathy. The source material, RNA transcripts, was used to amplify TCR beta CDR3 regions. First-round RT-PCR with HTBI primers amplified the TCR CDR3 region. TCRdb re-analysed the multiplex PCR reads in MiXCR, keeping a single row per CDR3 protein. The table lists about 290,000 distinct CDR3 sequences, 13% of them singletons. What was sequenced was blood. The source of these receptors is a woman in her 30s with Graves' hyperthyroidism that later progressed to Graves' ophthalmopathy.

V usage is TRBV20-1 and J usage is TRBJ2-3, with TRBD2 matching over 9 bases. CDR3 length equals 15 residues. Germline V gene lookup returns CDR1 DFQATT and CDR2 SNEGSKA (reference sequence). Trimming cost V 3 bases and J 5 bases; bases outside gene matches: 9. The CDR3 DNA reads TGCAGTGCTAGGCGGACTAGCGACCTCATAGATACGCAGTATTTT. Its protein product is CSARRTSDLIDTQYF.

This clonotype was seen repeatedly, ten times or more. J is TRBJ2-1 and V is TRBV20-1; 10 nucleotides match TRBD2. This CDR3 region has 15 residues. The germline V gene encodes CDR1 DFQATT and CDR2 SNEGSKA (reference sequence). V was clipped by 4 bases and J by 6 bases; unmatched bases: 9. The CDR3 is CSATLASGRFNEQFF. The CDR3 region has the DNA TGCAGTGCTACCTTGGCTAGCGGGAGATTCAATGAGCAGTTCTTC.

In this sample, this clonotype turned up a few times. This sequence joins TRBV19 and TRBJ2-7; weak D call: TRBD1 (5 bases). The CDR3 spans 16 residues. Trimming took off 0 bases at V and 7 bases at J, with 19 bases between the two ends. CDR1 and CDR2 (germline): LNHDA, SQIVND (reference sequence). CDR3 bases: TGTGCCAGTAGTATAGATCGGGCCGACAAGGGGAAAGAGCAGTACTTC. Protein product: CASSIDRADKGKEQYF.

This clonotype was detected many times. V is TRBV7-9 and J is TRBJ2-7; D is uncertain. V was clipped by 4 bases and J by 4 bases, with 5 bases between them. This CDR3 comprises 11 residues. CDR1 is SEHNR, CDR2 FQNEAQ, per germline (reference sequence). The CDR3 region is CASSSEYEQYF. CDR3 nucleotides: TGTGCCAGCAGCTCCGAATACGAGCAGTACTTC. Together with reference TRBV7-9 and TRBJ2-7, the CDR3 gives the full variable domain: DTGVSQNPRHKITKRGQNVTFRCDPISEHNRLYWYRQTLGQGPEFLTYFQNEAQLEKSRLLSDRFSAERPKGSFSTLEIQRTEQGDSAMYLCASSSEYEQYFGPGTRLTVT.

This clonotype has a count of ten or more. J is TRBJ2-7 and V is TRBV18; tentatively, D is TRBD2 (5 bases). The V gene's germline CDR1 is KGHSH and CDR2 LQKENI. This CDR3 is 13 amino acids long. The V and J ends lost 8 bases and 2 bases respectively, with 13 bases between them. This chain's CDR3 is CASQIGETYEQYF. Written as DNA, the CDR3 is TGTGCCAGCCAAATCGGGGAGACCTACGAGCAGTACTTC.

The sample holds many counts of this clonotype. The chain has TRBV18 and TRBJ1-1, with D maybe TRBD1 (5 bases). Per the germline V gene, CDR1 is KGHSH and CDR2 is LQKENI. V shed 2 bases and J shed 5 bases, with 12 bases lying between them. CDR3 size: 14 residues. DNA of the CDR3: TGTGCCAGCTCACCAGCAGTACGGGGGACTGAAGCTTTCTTT. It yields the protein CASSPAVRGTEAFF.

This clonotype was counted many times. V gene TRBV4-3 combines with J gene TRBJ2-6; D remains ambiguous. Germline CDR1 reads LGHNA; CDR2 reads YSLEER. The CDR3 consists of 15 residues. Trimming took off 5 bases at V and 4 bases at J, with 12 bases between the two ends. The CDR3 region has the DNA TGCGCCAGCAGCTCAACCTCGAAAGGGGCCAACGTCCTGACTTTC. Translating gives CASSSTSKGANVLTF.

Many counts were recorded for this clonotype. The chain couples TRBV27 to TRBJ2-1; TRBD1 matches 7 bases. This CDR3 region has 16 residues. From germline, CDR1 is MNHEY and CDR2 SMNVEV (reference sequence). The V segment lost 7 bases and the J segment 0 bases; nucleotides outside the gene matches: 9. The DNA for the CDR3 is TGTGCCAGCACCTCACCCAGGGGGAGCTCCTACAATGAGCAGTTCTTC. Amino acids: CASTSPRGSSYNEQFF.

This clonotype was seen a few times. CDR3 DNA sequence: TGTGCCAGCAGCTCTATTTCCGCTACGGGGAAGGGGAATTCCAATGAGCAGTTCTTC. It codes for CASSSISATGKGNSNEQFF. The V gene is TRBV14, the J gene TRBJ2-1; possibly TRBD1 or TRBD2 for D (5 bases each). Germline CDR1 SGHDN, CDR2 FVKESK. This CDR3 is built from 19 residues. The V end lost 5 bases, the J end lost 6 bases, and 29 bases lay between the germline ends.

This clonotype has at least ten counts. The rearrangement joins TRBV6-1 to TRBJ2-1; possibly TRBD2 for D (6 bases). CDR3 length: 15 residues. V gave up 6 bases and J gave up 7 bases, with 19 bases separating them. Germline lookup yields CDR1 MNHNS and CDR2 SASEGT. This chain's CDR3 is CASSPHHGLSNEQFF. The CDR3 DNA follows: TGTGCCAGCAGCCCCCATCACGGACTATCGAATGAGCAGTTCTTC.

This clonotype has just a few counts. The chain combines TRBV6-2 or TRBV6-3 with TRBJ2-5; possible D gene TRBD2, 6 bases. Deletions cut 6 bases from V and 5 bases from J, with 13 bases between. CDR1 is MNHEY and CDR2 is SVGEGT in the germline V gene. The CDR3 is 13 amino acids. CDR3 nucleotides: TGTGCCAGCAGCGTACTAGCTCGGGAGACCCAGTACTTC. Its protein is CASSVLARETQYF.

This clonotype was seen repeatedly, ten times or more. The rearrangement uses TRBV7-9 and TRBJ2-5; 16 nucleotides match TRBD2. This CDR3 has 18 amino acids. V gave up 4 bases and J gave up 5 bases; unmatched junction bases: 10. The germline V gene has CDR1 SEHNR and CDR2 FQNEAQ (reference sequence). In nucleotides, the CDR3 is TGTGCCAGCAGCTCCGGGACGGGACTAGCGGGAGGGAGTGAGACCCAGTACTTC. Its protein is CASSSGTGLAGGSETQYF.

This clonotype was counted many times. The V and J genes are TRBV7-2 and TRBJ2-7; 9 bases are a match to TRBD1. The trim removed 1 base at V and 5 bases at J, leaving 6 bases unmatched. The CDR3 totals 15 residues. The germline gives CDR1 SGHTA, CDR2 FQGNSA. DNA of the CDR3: TGTGCCAGCAGCTTAGGAGGGACAGGGATGAACGAGCAGTACTTC. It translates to CASSLGGTGMNEQYF.

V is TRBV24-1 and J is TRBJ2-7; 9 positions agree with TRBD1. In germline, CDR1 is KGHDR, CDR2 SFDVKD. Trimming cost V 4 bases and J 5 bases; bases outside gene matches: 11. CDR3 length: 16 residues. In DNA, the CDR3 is TGTGCCACCAGTGAAACCCACAGGGGGCTAATCGACGAGCAGTACTTC. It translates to CATSETHRGLIDEQYF.

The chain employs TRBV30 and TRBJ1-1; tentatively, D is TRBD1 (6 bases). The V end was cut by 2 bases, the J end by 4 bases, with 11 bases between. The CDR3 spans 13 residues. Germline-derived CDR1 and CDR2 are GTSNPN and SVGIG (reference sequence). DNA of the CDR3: TGTGCCTGGAGTCGACAGGAGAGCACTGAAGCTTTCTTT. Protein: CAWSRQESTEAFF.

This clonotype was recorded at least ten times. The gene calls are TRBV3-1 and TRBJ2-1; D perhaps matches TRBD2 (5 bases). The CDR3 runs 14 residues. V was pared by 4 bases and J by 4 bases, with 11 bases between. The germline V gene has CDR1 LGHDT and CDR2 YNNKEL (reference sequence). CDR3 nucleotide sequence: TGTGCCAGCAGCCCGAGGGAGCGTTACAATGAGCAGTTCTTC. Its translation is CASSPRERYNEQFF.

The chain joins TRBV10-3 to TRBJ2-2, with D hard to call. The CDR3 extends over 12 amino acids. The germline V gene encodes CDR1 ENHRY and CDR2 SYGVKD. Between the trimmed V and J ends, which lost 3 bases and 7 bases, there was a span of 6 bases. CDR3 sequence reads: CAISESFGELFF. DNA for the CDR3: TGTGCCATCAGTGAATCTTTCGGGGAGCTGTTTTTT.

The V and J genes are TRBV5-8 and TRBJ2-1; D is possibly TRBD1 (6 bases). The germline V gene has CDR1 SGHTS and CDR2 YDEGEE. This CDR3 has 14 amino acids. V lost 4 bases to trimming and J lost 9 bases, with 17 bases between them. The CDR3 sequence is CASSRWEGGGEQFF. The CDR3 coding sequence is TGTGCCAGCAGCCGGTGGGAAGGGGGTGGTGAGCAGTTCTTC.

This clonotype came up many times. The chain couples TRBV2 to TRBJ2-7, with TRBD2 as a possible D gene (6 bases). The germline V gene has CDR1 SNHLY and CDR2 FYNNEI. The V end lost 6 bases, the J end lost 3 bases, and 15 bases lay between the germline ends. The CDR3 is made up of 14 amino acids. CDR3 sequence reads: CASSPGTGDYEQYF. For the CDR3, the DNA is TGTGCCAGCAGCCCCGGGACGGGGGACTACGAGCAGTACTTC.

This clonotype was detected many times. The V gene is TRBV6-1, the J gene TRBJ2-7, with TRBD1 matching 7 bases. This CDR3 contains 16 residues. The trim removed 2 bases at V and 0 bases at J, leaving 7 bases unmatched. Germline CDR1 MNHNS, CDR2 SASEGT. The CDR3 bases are TGTGCCAGCAGTGAACTAGGACAGGCCCGCTCCTACGAGCAGTACTTC. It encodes CASSELGQARSYEQYF.

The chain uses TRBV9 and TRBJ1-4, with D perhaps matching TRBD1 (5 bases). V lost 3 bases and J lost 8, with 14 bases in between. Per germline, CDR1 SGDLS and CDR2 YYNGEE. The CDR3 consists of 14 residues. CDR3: CASSGGDSGEKLFF. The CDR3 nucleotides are TGTGCCAGCAGCGGGGGGGACTCCGGCGAAAAACTGTTTTTT.

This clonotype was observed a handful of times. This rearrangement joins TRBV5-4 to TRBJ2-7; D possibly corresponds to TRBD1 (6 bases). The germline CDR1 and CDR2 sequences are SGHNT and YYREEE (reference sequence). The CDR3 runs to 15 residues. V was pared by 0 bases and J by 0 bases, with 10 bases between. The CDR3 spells CASSLGQDSSYEQYF. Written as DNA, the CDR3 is TGTGCCAGCAGCTTGGGACAGGATAGCTCCTACGAGCAGTACTTC.

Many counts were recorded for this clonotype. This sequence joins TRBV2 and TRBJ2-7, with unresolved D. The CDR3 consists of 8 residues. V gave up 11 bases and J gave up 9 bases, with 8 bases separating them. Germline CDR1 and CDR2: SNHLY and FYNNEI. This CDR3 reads CASSGQYF. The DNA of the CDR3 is TGTGCCTCCTCGGGGCAGTACTTC.

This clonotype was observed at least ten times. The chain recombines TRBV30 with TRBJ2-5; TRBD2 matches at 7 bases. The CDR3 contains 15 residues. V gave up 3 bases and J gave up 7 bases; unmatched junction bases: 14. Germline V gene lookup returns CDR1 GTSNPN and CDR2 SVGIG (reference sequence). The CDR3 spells CAWRAFVREKGTQYF. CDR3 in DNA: TGTGCCTGGAGAGCATTTGTGCGGGAGAAGGGGACCCAGTACTTC.

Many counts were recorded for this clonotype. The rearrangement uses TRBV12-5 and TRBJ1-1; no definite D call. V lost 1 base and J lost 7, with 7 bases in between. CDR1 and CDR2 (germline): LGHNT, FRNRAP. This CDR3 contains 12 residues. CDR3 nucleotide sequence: TGTGCTAGTGGTTTGGAGAGGAGTGAAGCTTTCTTT. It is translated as CASGLERSEAFF.

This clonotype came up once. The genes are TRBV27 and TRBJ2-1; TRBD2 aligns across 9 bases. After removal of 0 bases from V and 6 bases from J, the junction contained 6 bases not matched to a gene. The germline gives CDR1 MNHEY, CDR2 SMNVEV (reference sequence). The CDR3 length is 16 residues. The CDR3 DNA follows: TGTGCCAGCAGTTTATCCGCGGGGGGGCGGGTCAATGAGCAGTTCTTC. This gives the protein CASSLSAGGRVNEQFF.

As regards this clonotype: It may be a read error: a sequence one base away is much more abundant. CDR3 in amino acids: CSVSVAGTDKPSYEQYF. The DNA for the CDR3 is TGCAGCGTTTCTGTAGCGGGGACGGACAAACCTTCCTACGAGCAGTACTTC. V gene TRBV29-1 combines with J gene TRBJ2-7; 8 nucleotides line up with TRBD2. CDR3 length: 17 residues. The V gene end was trimmed by 5 bases and the J gene end by 1 base; junction bases not matched to a gene: 16. CDR1 and CDR2 from the germline V gene are SQVTM and ANQGSEA.

CDR3 nucleotide sequence: TGTGCCAGCAGCTTGATTGGGCGGACTAGCGGGAAGGAGAATGAGCAGTTCTTC. As protein: CASSLIGRTSGKENEQFF. V is TRBV11-2 and J is TRBJ2-1; the match to TRBD2 covers 12 bases. J gave up 7 bases and V 3 bases, and 13 bases lay outside the gene matches. Per germline, CDR1 SGHAT and CDR2 FQNNGV. This CDR3 spans 18 amino acids.